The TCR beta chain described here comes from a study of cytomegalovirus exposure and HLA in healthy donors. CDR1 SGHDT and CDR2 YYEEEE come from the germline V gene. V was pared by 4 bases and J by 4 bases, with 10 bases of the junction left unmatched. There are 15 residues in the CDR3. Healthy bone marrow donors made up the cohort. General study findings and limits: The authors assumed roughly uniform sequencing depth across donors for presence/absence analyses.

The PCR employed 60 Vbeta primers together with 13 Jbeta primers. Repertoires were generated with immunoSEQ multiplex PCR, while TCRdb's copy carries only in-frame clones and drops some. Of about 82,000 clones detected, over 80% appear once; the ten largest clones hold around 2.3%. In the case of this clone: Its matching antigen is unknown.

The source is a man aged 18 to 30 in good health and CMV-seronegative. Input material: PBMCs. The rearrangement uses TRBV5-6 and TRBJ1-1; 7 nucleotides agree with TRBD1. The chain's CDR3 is CASSTYRQGSTEAFF. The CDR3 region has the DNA TGTGCCAGCAGCACCTACAGACAGGGTTCCACTGAAGCTTTCTTT.